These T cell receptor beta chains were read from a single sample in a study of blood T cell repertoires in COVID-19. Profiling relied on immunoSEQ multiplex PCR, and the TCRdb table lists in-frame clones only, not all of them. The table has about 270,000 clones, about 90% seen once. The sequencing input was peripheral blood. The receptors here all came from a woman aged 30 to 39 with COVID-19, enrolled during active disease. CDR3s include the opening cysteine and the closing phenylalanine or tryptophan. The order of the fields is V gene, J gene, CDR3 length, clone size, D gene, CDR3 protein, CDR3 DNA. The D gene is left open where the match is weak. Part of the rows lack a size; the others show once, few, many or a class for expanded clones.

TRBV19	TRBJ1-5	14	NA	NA	CASSGWGSYQPQHF	TGTGCCAGTAGTGGGTGGGGCAGCTATCAGCCCCAGCATTTT
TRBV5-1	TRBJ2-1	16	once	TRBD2	CASSSQALAGGNEQFF	TGCGCCAGCAGCTCACAAGCACTAGCGGGGGGCAATGAGCAGTTCTTC
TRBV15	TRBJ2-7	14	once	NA	CATSQLQGVYEQYF	TGTGCCACCAGCCAATTACAGGGAGTCTACGAGCAGTACTTC
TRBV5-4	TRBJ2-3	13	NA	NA	CASSFRGTDTQYF	TGTGCCAGCAGCTTTAGAGGTACAGATACGCAGTATTTT
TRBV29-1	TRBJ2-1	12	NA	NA	CSVVRRDNEQFF	TGCAGCGTAGTTCGACGGGACAATGAGCAGTTCTTC
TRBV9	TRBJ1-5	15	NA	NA	CASSPLSNSNQPQHF	TGTGCCAGCAGCCCCCTTTCTAATAGCAATCAGCCCCAGCATTTT
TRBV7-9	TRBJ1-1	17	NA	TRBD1	CASSLLKNRGPNTEAFF	TGTGCCAGCAGCTTATTAAAAAACAGGGGGCCGAACACTGAAGCTTTCTTT
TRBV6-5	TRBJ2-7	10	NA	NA	CASRGWEQYF	TGTGCCAGCAGGGGCTGGGAGCAGTACTTC
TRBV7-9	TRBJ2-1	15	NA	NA	CASSLLEIAYNEQFF	TGTGCCAGCAGCCTCCTGGAGATTGCCTACAATGAGCAGTTCTTC
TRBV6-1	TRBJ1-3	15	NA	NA	CASSASVGSGNTIYF	TGTGCCAGCAGTGCCTCAGTTGGCTCTGGAAACACCATATATTTT
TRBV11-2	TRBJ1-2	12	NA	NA	CASSYTGYGYTF	TGTGCCAGCAGCTACACAGGGTATGGCTACACCTTC
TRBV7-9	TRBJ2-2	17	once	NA	CASSLDGQTVVPWELFF	TGTGCCAGCAGCTTAGACGGACAGACTGTCGTTCCCTGGGAGCTGTTTTTT
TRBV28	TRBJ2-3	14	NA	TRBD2	CASWGLVKADTQYF	TGTGCCAGCTGGGGACTAGTAAAGGCAGATACGCAGTATTTT
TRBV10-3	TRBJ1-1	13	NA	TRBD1	CAIRGGLNTEAFF	TGTGCCATCAGAGGGGGCTTGAACACTGAAGCTTTCTTT
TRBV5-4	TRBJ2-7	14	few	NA	CASSLPGELDEQYF	TGTGCCAGCAGCTTGCCAGGGGAACTCGACGAGCAGTACTTC
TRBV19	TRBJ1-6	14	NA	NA	CASNRGRSNSPLHF	TGTGCCAGTAACCGGGGTCGAAGCAATTCACCCCTCCACTTT
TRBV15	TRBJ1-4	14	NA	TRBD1	CATSTTGVNEKLFF	TGTGCCACCAGCACGACAGGGGTTAATGAAAAACTGTTTTTT
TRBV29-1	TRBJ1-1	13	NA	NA	CSAERRVDTEAFF	TGCAGCGCCGAAAGGAGGGTTGACACTGAAGCTTTCTTT
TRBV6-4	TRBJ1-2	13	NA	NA	CASSDGGAGKRTF	TGTGCCAGCAGTGACGGGGGGGCCGGGAAGCGCACCTTC
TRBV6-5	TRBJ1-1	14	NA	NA	CASNWRGGGTEAFF	TGTGCCAGCAATTGGAGGGGTGGGGGCACTGAAGCTTTCTTT
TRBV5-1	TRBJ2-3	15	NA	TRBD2	CASSLRSGGADTQYF	TGCGCCAGCAGCTTGAGGAGCGGGGGGGCGGATACGCAGTATTTT
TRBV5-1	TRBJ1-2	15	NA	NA	CASSLSLQVIYGYTF	TGCGCCAGCAGCTTGTCTTTACAGGTCATCTATGGCTACACCTTC
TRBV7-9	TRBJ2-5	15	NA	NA	CASSLASGREETQYF	TGTGCCAGCAGCTTAGCATCGGGCAGGGAAGAGACCCAGTACTTC
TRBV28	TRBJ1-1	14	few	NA	CASSSRGGSTEAFF	TGTGCCAGCAGCTCGAGAGGGGGTAGCACTGAAGCTTTCTTT
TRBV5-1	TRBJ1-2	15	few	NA	CASSLETGKGYGYTF	TGCGCCAGCAGCTTGGAAACAGGGAAGGGCTATGGCTACACCTTC
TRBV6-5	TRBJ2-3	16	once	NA	CASSYVGRRGTDTQYF	TGTGCCAGCAGTTACGTCGGCAGGCGAGGGACAGATACGCAGTATTTT
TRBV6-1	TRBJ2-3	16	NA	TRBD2	CASSEFSLAGTDTQYF	TGTGCCAGCAGTGAATTCAGTCTAGCGGGCACAGATACGCAGTATTTT
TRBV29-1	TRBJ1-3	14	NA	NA	CSAISLSSGNTIYF	TGCAGCGCCATCTCTTTGAGCTCCGGAAACACCATATATTTT
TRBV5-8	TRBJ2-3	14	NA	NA	CASSLPGSTDTQYF	TGTGCCAGCAGCTTGCCCGGTAGCACAGATACGCAGTATTTT
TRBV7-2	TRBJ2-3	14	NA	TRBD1	CASSPGQGQGTQYF	TGTGCCAGCAGCCCGGGACAGGGGCAAGGTACGCAGTATTTT
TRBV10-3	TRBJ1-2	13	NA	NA	CAISELSGYGYTF	TGTGCCATCAGTGAGTTGTCAGGGTATGGCTACACCTTC
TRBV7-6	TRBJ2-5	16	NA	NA	CASRAGGLGSQETQYF	TGTGCCAGCAGAGCAGGGGGACTAGGGAGCCAAGAGACCCAGTACTTC
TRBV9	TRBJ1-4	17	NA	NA	CASTTSAPGASNEKLFF	TGTGCCAGCACCACCTCCGCCCCAGGGGCTTCTAATGAAAAACTGTTTTTT
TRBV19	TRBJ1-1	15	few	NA	CASSSPGLMNTEAFF	TGTGCCAGTAGTAGTCCGGGACTCATGAACACTGAAGCTTTCTTT
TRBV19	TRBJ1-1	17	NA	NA	CASNHRRLSRDNTEAFF	TGTGCCAGTAATCACAGGCGGCTAAGTCGAGATAACACTGAAGCTTTCTTT
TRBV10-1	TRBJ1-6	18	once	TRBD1	CASSENQHRGQSNSPLHF	TGCGCCAGCAGTGAGAATCAGCACAGGGGTCAGAGTAATTCACCCCTCCACTTT